This T cell receptor beta chain was captured in a study of PD-1 blockade in classical Hodgkin lymphoma (TCRdb year 2020). With regard to the full study: Nivolumab dosing was 3 mg/kg intravenously every 2 weeks, continuing until either disease progression or unacceptable toxicity. A peripheral blood immune signature of response to PD-1 blockade in classical Hodgkin lymphoma was defined using TCR beta sequencing and CyTOF. Summary of the overall study and its limitations: CD4+ but not CD8+ TCR diversity rose significantly by C4D1 (p=0.0027 vs p=0.16), most apparent in complete responders (p=0.02). Lower diversity was observed in patients in whom nivolumab was started less than 1 year after ASCT, and these patients were excluded from later analyses so that confounding by immune reconstitution would be avoided. The study was restricted to a single clinical trial cohort, and the causes of repertoire differences, possibly disease activity or prior therapy, were left undefined. Newly diagnosed patients were reported to have lower baseline TCR diversity than healthy donors, and relapsed/refractory patients were reported to have lower baseline TCR diversity still. Baseline diversity similar to that of newly diagnosed patients was observed in trial patients achieving complete response, whereas significantly lower diversity was observed in partial responders and progressors.

The Qiagen DNeasy kit was used to extract genomic DNA both from unsorted PBMCs and from the negatively selected CD4+ and CD8+ fractions. Using primers that anneal to V and J segments, immunoSEQ multiplex PCR amplified the TCR beta CDR3 regions. A synthetic immune receptor repertoire was used to minimize amplification bias, and remaining bias was computationally removed after sequencing. The authors processed their data as follows. Custom Python scripts were used to quantify repertoire diversity as the Shannon entropy index. Unsorted, CD4+ and CD8+ repertoires were examined separately, except in combined analyses, for which CD4+ and CD8+ sequences were merged in silico. Clonal expansion was defined as a frequency increase of at least 2-fold after treatment compared with C1D1, and clones undetected at baseline were assigned a pseudocount of 0.5. Clones with 0 or 1 copy at C1D1 were classified as singleton clones, and clones with 2 or more copies were classified as non-singleton clones. Clones expanded in unsorted samples were labelled as CD4+, CD8+ or unknown by matching protein sequences in sorted samples from the same patient. Diversity changes from C1D1 to C4D1 were tested in paired samples using Wilcoxon tests. TCRdb carries this immuneACCESS record with in-frame sequences only. Its versions omit some clonotypes, under half of them owing to an unresolved V gene in the studies checked, with the rest unexplained. V and J calls and clone size come straight from that table; D and trimming were deduced from the DNA. The sample table lists fewer than 35,000 clones, about four fifths of them with a count of one. About 18% of the sample rests with the top ten.

From its cysteine to its phenylalanine, the CDR3 spans 12 amino acids. The entry retains the CDR3 DNA only, 36 bases that are in frame from base 1. The germline V gene encodes CDR1 LGHNA and CDR2 YSLEER. V and J are truncated by 0 bases and 9 bases respectively, leaving an intervening sequence of 8 bases. The time point label for this specimen denotes: cycle 4 day 1 (C4D1), after 6 weeks of nivolumab. All trial patients had relapsed after autologous stem cell transplantation, with cohorts A, B and C differing in prior brentuximab vedotin exposure. A total of around 60 patients with relapsed/refractory classical Hodgkin lymphoma made up the trial cohort, and each patient's best overall response was complete response, partial response or progressive disease. In the multi-cohort phase II CheckMate 205 trial, trial patients received single-agent nivolumab. Best overall response was determined by an independent review committee according to the 2007 International Working Group response criteria. PBMCs from the trial were collected at three points: immediately before nivolumab initiation (C1D1), and during therapy at cycle 2 day 1 and cycle 4 day 1. After peripheral blood was drawn into 8 mL Vacutainer Cell Preparation Tubes, PBMCs were isolated by centrifugation and then cryopreserved.

Concerning this clone: No antigen is known for it. No much larger clone is present one base from it, and per-base qualities are unavailable.

The chain links TRBV4-3 with TRBJ1-1, with TRBD1 as a weak D call on 6 bases. Source: peripheral blood mononuclear cells (PBMCs), taken before the fourth cycle of nivolumab. This receptor was taken from a human donor with classical Hodgkin lymphoma. The CDR3 loop reads CASSQDRGQAFF. The DNA is as follows: TGCGCCAGCAGCCAAGACAGGGGCCAAGCTTTCTTT.